This record covers a single T cell receptor (beta chain). The data originate from a study of blood T cell repertoires in COVID-19. For the study at large: Italy, Spain and the United States were the sources of the convalescent and acute COVID-19 samples. Sources were T cells, B-cell-depleted T cells, or PBMCs; the material itself was cDNA or gDNA.

V lost 5 bases and J lost 0; bases outside the gene matches: 8. Germline CDR1 reads SGHKS; CDR2 reads YYEKEE (reference sequence). This CDR3 spans 16 amino acids. Authors' methods: Researchers report that nucleated cell counts were estimated from reference gene primer amplification. Data came from immunoSEQ multiplex PCR; TCRdb stores just in-frame clones and leaves some out. Clonal size and the V and J genes are those of that table, whereas D and trimming came from the DNA. Found here are 150,000 to 200,000 clones, over 75% of them singletons; the top ten hold 10% to 15%. This clonotype originated in a man between 65 and 85 years old who had recovered from COVID-19. Specimen: peripheral blood. The chain is built from TRBV5-5 and TRBJ2-7; 10 nucleotides line up with TRBD1. CDR3 DNA: TGTGCCAGCAGTCGTGGACAGGGGGTCAGCTCCTACGAGCAGTACTTC. Encoded protein: CASSRGQGVSSYEQYF.